This is a list of T cell receptor beta chains from one sample in a study of T cell repertoires in cytomegalovirus infection. TCRdb re-called the reads through MiXCR, storing one row per CDR3 protein. The sample has some 220,000 distinct CDR3 sequences, about 5.9% seen once. Specimen: PBMCs. These receptor sequences come from a human donor in good health (CMV status not recorded). Some clones in this sample may be carry-over from other donors' samples. Each CDR3 is given with its conserved first and last residue. A D gene is named only where the DNA matches it firmly. The listing skips clone size in some rows; elsewhere it reads once, few, many or a size class.

CDR3 | DNA | J | V | D | size
CASSFSPQETQYF | TGTGCCAGCAGCTTTTCCCCCCAAGAGACCCAGTACTTC | TRBJ2-5 | TRBV13 | NA | NA
CASSGSDSTDTQYF | TGCGCCAGCAGTGGGTCCGACAGCACAGATACGCAGTATTTT | TRBJ2-3 | TRBV5-1 | NA | many
CASSLFTQPQHF | TGTGCCAGCAGCTTATTTACGCAGCCCCAGCATTTT | TRBJ1-5 | TRBV7-2 | NA | many
CASSDKAGNQPQHF | TGTGCCAGCAGTGACAAGGCAGGCAATCAGCCCCAGCATTTT | TRBJ1-5 | TRBV2 | NA | few
CASSLGQVLAGELFF | TGTGCCAGCAGTTTAGGGCAGGTGTTAGCCGGGGAGCTGTTTTTT | TRBJ2-2 | TRBV28 | NA | many
CASSSNGAGTGELFF | TGTGCCAGCAGCTCCAACGGGGCGGGGACCGGGGAGCTGTTTTTT | TRBJ2-2 | TRBV7-2 | NA | many
CASSPHGVGNQPQHF | TGTGCCAGCAGTCCCCATGGGGTAGGCAATCAGCCCCAGCATTTT | TRBJ1-5 | TRBV12-3/TRBV12-4 | NA | many
CASSPPGAKNTEAFF | TGTGCCAGCAGCCCCCCTGGGGCTAAGAACACTGAAGCTTTCTTT | TRBJ1-1 | TRBV7-2 | NA | many
CATSDSANTEAFF | TGTGCCACCAGTGATTCGGCGAACACTGAAGCTTTCTTT | TRBJ1-1 | TRBV24-1 | NA | many
CASSFGQPNEKLFF | TGTGCCAGCAGCTTCGGACAGCCTAATGAAAAACTGTTTTTT | TRBJ1-4 | TRBV7-2 | NA | many
CATSNRGSGYTF | TGTGCCACCAGCAACAGGGGCAGTGGCTACACCTTC | TRBJ1-2 | TRBV15 | TRBD1 | NA
CASSRPRDYEQYF | TGTGCCAGCAGCCGCCCACGGGACTACGAGCAGTACTTC | TRBJ2-7 | TRBV7-2 | NA | many
CASSYSPGQPSSYNEQFF | TGTGCCAGCAGTTATTCACCGGGACAGCCTAGCTCCTACAATGAGCAGTTCTTC | TRBJ2-1 | TRBV2 | TRBD1 | many
CASSLQGNNQPQHF | TGTGCCAGCAGTCTACAGGGGAACAATCAGCCCCAGCATTTT | TRBJ1-5 | TRBV28 | TRBD1 | NA
CASSSSGTGGEQYF | TGTGCCAGCAGTTCCTCCGGGACAGGTGGCGAGCAGTACTTC | TRBJ2-7 | TRBV6-5 | TRBD1 | many
CASSAQQGDSGNTIYF | TGTGCCAGCAGCGCGCAACAGGGCGACTCTGGAAACACCATATATTTT | TRBJ1-3 | TRBV7-2 | NA | many
CASSQDLETKYEQYF | TGTGCCAGCAGCCAAGATTTGGAGACAAAATACGAGCAGTACTTC | TRBJ2-7 | TRBV4-2 | NA | many
CASSSPGSSGANVLTF | TGTGCCAGCAGTTCTCCCGGGAGTTCTGGGGCCAACGTCCTGACTTTC | TRBJ2-6 | TRBV28 | NA | few
CASSPFLRAEAFF | TGTGCCAGCAGCCCTTTTCTCAGGGCTGAAGCTTTCTTT | TRBJ1-1 | TRBV7-2 | NA | many
CASSHRGVYGYTF | TGTGCCAGCAGCCACAGGGGGGTCTATGGCTACACCTTC | TRBJ1-2 | TRBV5-5 | TRBD1 | many
CASLTGLPTDTQYF | TGTGCCAGCCTTACGGGACTACCCACAGATACGCAGTATTTT | TRBJ2-3 | TRBV7-2 | TRBD2 | many
CASSSGDNEQFF | TGCGCCAGCAGCTCGGGAGACAATGAGCAGTTCTTC | TRBJ2-1 | TRBV5-1 | NA | many